The sequence of this TCR beta chain was determined in a study of blood T cells in healthy people across ages. There are a few counts of this clonotype. The V gene lost 6 bases and the J gene lost 0 bases, with 9 bases spanning the gap. Looked up from germline, CDR1 is MDHEN and CDR2 is SYDVKM. The CDR3 is 15 amino acids. A second PCR of roughly 6 to 12 cycles used a sample-barcoded 5' primer and a J-beta primer mix. In TCRdb, the 5' RACE reads were re-called with MiXCR into one record per CDR3 protein. This table has hundreds of thousands of distinct CDR3 sequences, approximately 49% appearing once. Donors were healthy Caucasian individuals from Russia aged roughly 6 to 95.

The V call is TRBV28, the J call TRBJ2-6; D remains ambiguous. The sequenced sample was blood. The clonotype originates from a woman aged 55-69 years in good health. Here the CDR3 reads CASRYLGSGANVLTF. In DNA, the CDR3 is TGTGCCAGCAGGTATTTAGGCTCTGGGGCCAACGTCCTGACTTTC.